This T cell receptor (beta chain) was captured in a study of cytomegalovirus exposure and HLA in healthy donors. The primer mix had 60 Vbeta and 13 Jbeta primers. Using immunoSEQ multiplex PCR, the repertoire was profiled, and TCRdb retains in-frame clones only, with some absent. This repertoire shows around 130,000 clones, 80% found once; its top ten account for 5.3%. V was trimmed by 5 bases and J by 0 bases, leaving 13 bases between them. The CDR3 consists of 15 residues. Germline assignment: CDR1 SEHNR and CDR2 FQNEAQ (reference sequence). This chain joins TRBV7-9 and TRBJ1-1; a possible D gene is TRBD1 (6 bases). This receptor was taken from a man younger than 40 in good health and CMV-seronegative. The sequenced sample consisted of PBMCs. This CDR3 reads CASSHTWTVNTEAFF. For the CDR3, the DNA is TGTGCCAGCAGCCACACCTGGACAGTGAACACTGAAGCTTTCTTT.